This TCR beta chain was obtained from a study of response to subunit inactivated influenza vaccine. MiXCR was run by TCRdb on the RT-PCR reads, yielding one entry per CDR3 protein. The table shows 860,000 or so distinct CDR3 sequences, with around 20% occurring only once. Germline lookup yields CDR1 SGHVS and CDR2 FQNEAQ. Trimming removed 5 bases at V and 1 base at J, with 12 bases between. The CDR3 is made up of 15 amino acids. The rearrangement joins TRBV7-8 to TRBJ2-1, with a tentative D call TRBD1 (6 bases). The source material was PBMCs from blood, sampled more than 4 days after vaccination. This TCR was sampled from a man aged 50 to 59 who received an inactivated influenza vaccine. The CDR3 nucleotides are TGTGCCAGCAGCCCGCAGGGGCGGTCCTACAATGAGCAGTTCTTC. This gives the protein CASSPQGRSYNEQFF.